The 3 T cell receptor beta chains below come from one sample, sequenced in a study of cytomegalovirus exposure and HLA in healthy donors. PCR used 60 Vbeta primers and 13 Jbeta primers. Profiled with immunoSEQ multiplex PCR; TCRdb holds only in-frame clones, not every one. This sample has more than 140,000 clones, with about 75% found just once. Material: PBMCs. The receptor set was obtained from a male donor in good health and CMV-seronegative.

V and J are TRBV5-1 and TRBJ2-7; D not resolved. Trimming stripped 3 bases from V and 1 base from J, with 5 bases between. Germline loops: CDR1 SGHRS, CDR2 YFSETQ. The CDR3 length is 12 residues. This CDR3 is CASSSPSYEQYF. CDR3 nucleotide sequence: TGCGCCAGCAGCTCCCCATCCTACGAGCAGTACTTC.

The chain uses TRBV27 and TRBJ2-7; D possibly corresponds to TRBD1 (6 bases). The CDR3 is made up of 17 amino acids. The germline gives CDR1 MNHEY, CDR2 SMNVEV (reference sequence). V shed 5 bases and J shed 2 bases, with 22 bases lying between them. The CDR3 DNA sequence: TGTGCCAGCAGTCTACGATCATACAGGGAAAGGGCCTACGAGCAGTACTTC. Its translation: CASSLRSYRERAYEQYF.

DNA for the CDR3: TGTGCCAGCAGCCCAGAATTGGGTTCAGGCCCCGGCCTCTACGAGCAGTACTTC. It specifies CASSPELGSGPGLYEQYF. The chain has TRBV7-9 and TRBJ2-7; no clear D gene. The CDR3 is 18 amino acids. The V gene lost 5 bases and the J gene lost 3 bases, with 26 bases spanning the gap. The V gene's germline CDR1 is SEHNR and CDR2 FQNEAQ (reference sequence).